Below, 27 T cell receptor beta chains from the same sample are listed, as sequenced in a study of T cells in Graves' hyperthyroidism and ophthalmopathy. Researchers took RNA transcripts and amplified the TCR beta CDR3 regions from them. The study used the HTBI primer set for a first-round RT-PCR of the TCR CDR3. MiXCR was run by TCRdb on the multiplex PCR reads, yielding one entry per CDR3 protein. This sample has about 210,000 distinct CDR3 sequences, with approximately 17% found just once. The sequencing input was blood. These receptors all stem from a man aged 45 to 65 with Graves' hyperthyroidism.

This clonotype was seen many times. The V call is TRBV11-3, the J call TRBJ2-5; 10 bases line up with TRBD1. From germline, CDR1 is SGHNT and CDR2 YENEEA. V lost 1 base and J lost 5; bases outside the gene matches: 7. The length of the CDR3 is 16 residues. The CDR3: CASSLGVRDRGETQYF. Written as DNA, the CDR3 is TGTGCCAGCAGCTTAGGCGTCCGGGACAGGGGTGAGACCCAGTACTTC.

In this sample, this clonotype turned up a few times. The chain joins TRBV12-3 or TRBV12-4 to TRBJ2-1; 7 positions match TRBD2. The CDR3 totals 16 residues. V lost 6 bases, J lost 4 bases, and 12 bases stayed unmatched. CDR3 sequence (DNA): TGTGCCAGCAGCCGCAGAGGGCTAGCGGTTTACAATGAGCAGTTCTTC. Its translation: CASSRRGLAVYNEQFF.

About this clonotype itself: This could be a read error, since a much larger clone is one nucleotide away. The V and J genes are TRBV12-3 or TRBV12-4 and TRBJ2-2; 8 bases are shared with TRBD2. V was clipped by 7 bases and J by 4 bases; unmatched bases: 5. The CDR3 runs to 14 residues. The CDR3 spells CASNSGRSTGELFF. Here the CDR3 DNA reads TGTGCCAGCAACAGCGGGAGAAGCACCGGGGAGCTGTTTTTT.

The table lists this clonotype with many counts. The chain uses TRBV11-3 and TRBJ2-5; tentatively, D is TRBD2 (6 bases). Germline CDR1 is SGHNT and CDR2 is YENEEA. Trimming shortened V by 0 bases and J by 7 bases, and 15 bases separated the two germline ends. There are 15 residues in the CDR3. The CDR3 region has the DNA TGTGCCAGCAGCTTAGATGGAGGGAAGGAGGGGACCCAGTACTTC. Translated, it gives CASSLDGGKEGTQYF.

This sequence joins TRBV2 and TRBJ1-2; 9 bases fit TRBD1. The V gene end was trimmed by 8 bases and the J gene end by 5 bases; junction bases not matched to a gene: 3. This CDR3 spans 12 amino acids. Germline V lookup: CDR1 SNHLY, CDR2 FYNNEI. The CDR3 protein is CASRDREYGYTF. CDR3 sequence (DNA): TGTGCCAGCCGGGACAGGGAGTATGGCTACACCTTC.

This chain joins TRBV6-1 and TRBJ2-5; 7 bases are a match to TRBD2. V dropped 6 bases and J dropped 5; count of bases not matched to a gene: 6. CDR3 size: 13 residues. Per the germline V gene, CDR1 is MNHNS and CDR2 is SASEGT. The CDR3 DNA is TGTGCCAGCAGCAAGCGGGAACTGGAGACCCAGTACTTC. Translating it yields CASSKRELETQYF.

The chain employs TRBV5-8 and TRBJ1-5; D uncertain. Germline CDR1 SGHTS, CDR2 YDEGEE. This CDR3 region has 14 residues. V lost 1 base and J lost 3, with 8 bases in between. The CDR3 sequence is CASSLRGTNQPQHF. The CDR3 bases are TGTGCCAGCAGCTTGAGAGGAACCAATCAGCCCCAGCATTTT. The whole variable domain, remainder taken from reference TRBV5-8 and TRBJ1-5, is EAGVTQSPTHLIKTRGQQATLRCSPISGHTSVYWYQQALGLGLQFLLWYDEGEERNRGNFPPRFSGRQFPNYSSELNVNALELEDSALYLCASSLRGTNQPQHFGDGTRLSIL.

This clonotype was picked up many times. The chain carries TRBV28 and TRBJ1-5; TRBD1 matches at 7 bases. Germline V gene data show CDR1 as MDHEN and CDR2 as SYDVKM. V was pared by 5 bases and J by 8 bases, with 9 bases of the junction left unmatched. CDR3 size: 14 residues. CDR3 nucleotide sequence: TGTGCCAGCAGTACTGACAGGGCACAAAAGCCCCAGCATTTT. The encoded protein is CASSTDRAQKPQHF.

There are many counts of this clonotype. This chain links TRBV12-5 with TRBJ2-3; 7 bases line up with TRBD2. The CDR3 runs to 21 residues. Germline V gives CDR1 LGHNT, CDR2 FRNRAP. The V segment lost 0 bases and the J segment 2 bases; nucleotides outside the gene matches: 20. In DNA form, the CDR3 reads TGTGCTAGTGGTTTGGTATTTGGGAGGTCGGCTAGCGGAAATCACACAGATACGCAGTATTTT. It translates to CASGLVFGRSASGNHTDTQYF.

This clonotype is a singleton in its sample. The junction shows a germline mismatch at one end, possibly a read error. V is TRBV6-1 and J is TRBJ1-1; 8 bases align to TRBD1. Germline V gene sequence: CDR1 MNHNS, CDR2 SASEGT. The CDR3 totals 14 residues. CDR3 DNA sequence: TGTGCCAGCAGTGCCCCAGGGGGCGCAGGTGAAGCTTCCTTT. It encodes CASSAPGGAGEASF.

This clonotype was seen at least ten times. The V and J genes are TRBV27 and TRBJ1-5; no reliable D call. The germline CDR1 and CDR2 sequences are MNHEY and SMNVEV (reference sequence). There are 14 residues in the CDR3. Trimming stripped 7 bases from V and 2 bases from J, with 12 bases between. In DNA, the CDR3 is TGTGCCAGCATATGGGATGGGGGCAATCAGCCCCAGCATTTT. Translating gives CASIWDGGNQPQHF.

This clonotype occurred many times. The V and J genes are TRBV27 and TRBJ2-2; D possibly corresponds to TRBD1 (5 bases). The CDR3 extends over 16 amino acids. Trimming removed 1 base at V and 0 bases at J, with 9 bases between. Per germline, CDR1 MNHEY and CDR2 SMNVEV (reference sequence). CDR3 in DNA: TGTGCCAGCAGTTTATTGCAGGGCGCGAACACCGGGGAGCTGTTTTTT. Its protein product is CASSLLQGANTGELFF.

Details on this clonotype: Compared with germline, one end of the junction differs, possibly owing to a read error. In DNA form, the CDR3 reads TGCGGCGTGCCCACCGGCGCGGGAGAAGGGACCCAGTACTTC. It codes for CGVPTGAGEGTQYF. The V and J genes are TRBV29-1 and TRBJ2-5; TRBD2 agrees at 7 bases. Germline V gene data show CDR1 as SQVTM and CDR2 as ANQGSEA. CDR3 length equals 14 residues. Full variable domain (outside the CDR3, taken from reference TRBV29-1 and TRBJ2-5): SAVISQKPSRDICQRGTSLTIQCQVDSQVTMMFWYRQQPGQSLTLIATANQGSEATYESGFVIDKFPISRPNLTFSTLTVSNMSPEDSSIYLCGVPTGAGEGTQYFGPGTRLLVL.

Ten or more counts support this clonotype. The gene calls are TRBV27 and TRBJ2-7; the match to TRBD2 covers 14 bases. This CDR3 is built from 15 residues. Germline V lookup: CDR1 MNHEY, CDR2 SMNVEV (reference sequence). J lost 5 bases, V lost 5 bases, and 5 bases had no gene match. CDR3 nucleotides: TGTGCCAGCAGTCCGGGGACTAGCGGGAGCAACGAGCAGTACTTC. This codes for CASSPGTSGSNEQYF.

The gene calls are TRBV7-2 and TRBJ2-5; 10 nucleotides agree with TRBD2. The CDR3 length is 18 residues. CDR1 is SGHTA, CDR2 FQGNSA, per germline. V lost 5 bases, J lost 2 bases, and 14 bases stayed unmatched. This chain's CDR3 is CASSRPGLALLSQETQYF. The CDR3 nucleotides are TGTGCCAGCAGCCGACCGGGACTAGCGCTCCTGAGTCAAGAGACCCAGTACTTC.

This clonotype showed up just a few times. The rearrangement links TRBV20-1 to TRBJ2-5, with 9 bases lining up with TRBD2. In germline, CDR1 is DFQATT, CDR2 SNEGSKA (reference sequence). This CDR3 contains 17 residues. Unmatched junction bases numbered 21, after V lost 8 bases and J lost 5 bases. This chain's CDR3 is CSPREGSGRPGRETQYF. CDR3 DNA: TGCAGTCCCAGGGAGGGGAGCGGGAGGCCAGGAAGGGAGACCCAGTACTTC.

The chain joins TRBV3-1 to TRBJ2-1; the D gene is possibly TRBD1 (5 bases). The CDR3 spans 12 residues. Germline V gives CDR1 LGHDT, CDR2 YNNKEL (reference sequence). V dropped 5 bases and J dropped 10 bases, with 12 bases sitting between them. CDR3 bases: TGTGCCAGCAGCGGTTTGACAGTCGAGCAGTTCTTC. Encoded protein: CASSGLTVEQFF.

There are many counts of this clonotype. As DNA, the CDR3 is TGTGCCAGCAGCCCGTTTCCCTACGAGCAGTACTTC. The encoded protein is CASSPFPYEQYF. The chain carries TRBV7-9 and TRBJ2-7; D is uncertain. Trimming took 5 bases from V and 2 from J, leaving 7 bases between them. This CDR3 region has 12 residues. Looked up from germline, CDR1 is SEHNR and CDR2 is FQNEAQ (reference sequence). Filled out from reference TRBV7-9 and TRBJ2-7, the complete variable domain reads DTGVSQNPRHKITKRGQNVTFRCDPISEHNRLYWYRQTLGQGPEFLTYFQNEAQLEKSRLLSDRFSAERPKGSFSTLEIQRTEQGDSAMYLCASSPFPYEQYFGPGTRLTVT.

Many counts were recorded for this clonotype. The V call is TRBV27, the J call TRBJ2-1, with D tentatively TRBD1 (6 bases). V lost 6 bases and J lost 5, with 11 bases in between. CDR3 size: 13 residues. In germline, CDR1 is MNHEY, CDR2 SMNVEV (reference sequence). CDR3 protein: CASRSDRHNEQFF. DNA of the CDR3: TGTGCCAGCAGGTCTGACAGGCACAATGAGCAGTTCTTC.

This clonotype was counted ten times or more. The chain links TRBV13 to TRBJ2-5, with 10 bases identical to TRBD2. The CDR3 sequence is 16 residues long. The junction had 9 bases not matched to a gene; V was cut back by 6 bases and J by 2 bases. CDR1 and CDR2 (germline): PRHDT, FYEKMQ (reference sequence). This CDR3 is CASSSPSGSPQETQYF. CDR3 DNA sequence: TGTGCCAGCAGTTCTCCTAGCGGGAGTCCTCAAGAGACCCAGTACTTC.

This clonotype was detected ten times or more. In nucleotides, the CDR3 is TGTGCCAGCAGCTTAGAGGGACTAGCGGGAGCCAATGAGCAGTTCTTC. The encoded protein is CASSLEGLAGANEQFF. J is TRBJ2-1 and V is TRBV13; 14 bases match TRBD2. The CDR3 spans 16 residues. CDR1 PRHDT and CDR2 FYEKMQ come from the germline V gene (reference sequence). V shed 1 base and J 6 bases; nucleotides not matched to a gene: 2.

Notes on this clonotype: This CDR3 is missing its conserved last phenylalanine or tryptophan, likely due to a read error. V and J are TRBV29-1 and TRBJ2-2; 7 nucleotides match TRBD1. Germline V CDR1 and CDR2: SQVTM, ANQGSEA. CDR3 length equals 16 residues. Trimming at V came to 0 bases and at J to 4 bases, leaving 8 bases not matched to a gene. CDR3 residues: CSVEDRATGSTGELFV. CDR3 DNA: TGCAGCGTTGAAGATCGTGCGACAGGGAGCACCGGGGAGCTGTTTGTT.

This clonotype was counted many times. The genes are TRBV10-3 and TRBJ2-2; TRBD2 agrees at 8 bases. Germline CDR1 is ENHRY and CDR2 is SYGVKD. This CDR3 spans 17 amino acids. V lost 0 bases and J lost 2; bases outside the gene matches: 5. The CDR3 nucleotides are TGTGCCATCAGTGAGTCGAGGACTAGCAGAAACACCGGGGAGCTGTTTTTT. Protein sequence: CAISESRTSRNTGELFF.

This clonotype has more than one count but fewer than ten. Possible read error: a much larger clone is one base away. The rearrangement uses TRBV3-1 and TRBJ2-7; the D gene is possibly TRBD1 (6 bases). Germline loops: CDR1 LGHDT, CDR2 YNNKEL (reference sequence). The CDR3 runs 15 residues. The CDR3 DNA is TGTGCCAGCAGCCTCGGGACGGACAGCTCCTACGGGCAGTACTTC. Translation: CASSLGTDSSYGQYF.

This clonotype was seen many times. This chain uses TRBV3-1 with TRBJ2-5; TRBD2 agrees at 8 bases. Germline assignment: CDR1 LGHDT and CDR2 YNNKEL (reference sequence). The length of the CDR3 is 17 residues. With 1 base clipped from V and 1 base from J, the junction kept 8 bases outside the gene matches. The CDR3 DNA reads TGTGCCAGCAGCCAAGTGAAATTAGCGGGAATCCAAGAGACCCAGTACTTC. As protein: CASSQVKLAGIQETQYF.

The chain is built from TRBV19 and TRBJ2-1; TRBD2 agrees at 8 bases. The CDR3 consists of 14 residues. Germline lookup yields CDR1 LNHDA and CDR2 SQIVND (reference sequence). Trimming took 11 bases from V and 2 from J; bases not matched to a gene: 8. This CDR3 reads CAVRSGGTYNEQFF. For the CDR3, the DNA is TGTGCCGTGCGGAGCGGGGGTACCTACAATGAGCAGTTCTTC.

This clonotype was recorded many times. J is TRBJ2-7 and V is TRBV28, with TRBD1 matching over 8 bases. The V segment lost 3 bases and the J segment 2 bases; nucleotides outside the gene matches: 6. Germline lookup yields CDR1 MDHEN and CDR2 SYDVKM. The CDR3 spans 15 residues. Here the CDR3 DNA reads TGTGCCAGCAGTTTTCCGGACAGGGCAACCTACGAGCAGTACTTC. Amino acids: CASSFPDRATYEQYF.